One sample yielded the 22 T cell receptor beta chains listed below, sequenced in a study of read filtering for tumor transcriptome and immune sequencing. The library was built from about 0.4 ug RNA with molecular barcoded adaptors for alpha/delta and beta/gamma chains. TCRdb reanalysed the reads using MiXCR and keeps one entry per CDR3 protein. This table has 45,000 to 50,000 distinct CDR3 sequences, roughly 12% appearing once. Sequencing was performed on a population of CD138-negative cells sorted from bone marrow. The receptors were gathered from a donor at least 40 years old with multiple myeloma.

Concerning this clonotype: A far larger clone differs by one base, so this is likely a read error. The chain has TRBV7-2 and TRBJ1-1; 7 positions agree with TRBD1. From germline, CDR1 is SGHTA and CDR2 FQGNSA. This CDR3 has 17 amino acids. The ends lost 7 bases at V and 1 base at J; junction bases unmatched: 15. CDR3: CASIPSLRTGANTEAFF. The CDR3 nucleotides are TGTGCCAGCATCCCGAGCCTAAGGACAGGCGCGAACACTGAAGCTTTCTTT.

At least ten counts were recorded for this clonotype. CDR3: CASSLEGGSGYEQYF. CDR3 DNA: TGTGCCAGCAGTTTAGAGGGCGGGAGCGGATACGAGCAGTACTTC. The V call is TRBV12-3 or TRBV12-4, the J call TRBJ2-7; TRBD2 aligns across 7 bases. The CDR3 has 15 amino acids. The ends lost 1 base at V and 4 bases at J; junction bases unmatched: 7.

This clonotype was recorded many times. DNA for the CDR3: TGTGCCAGTAGTAGTATCCAGCCCCAGCATTTT. This gives the protein CASSSIQPQHF. The chain couples TRBV19 to TRBJ1-5; no firm D call. With 4 bases removed from V and 7 bases from J, the gap between germline ends came to 5 bases. The V gene's germline CDR1 is LNHDA and CDR2 SQIVND (reference sequence). The CDR3 sequence is 11 residues long.

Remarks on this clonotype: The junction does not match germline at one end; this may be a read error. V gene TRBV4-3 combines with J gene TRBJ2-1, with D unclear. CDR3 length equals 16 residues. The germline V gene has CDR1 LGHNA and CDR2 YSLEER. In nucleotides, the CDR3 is TGCACCAGCAGCCGAGAGTATTCAGGTCTGTTGAATGAGCAGTTCTTC. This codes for CTSSREYSGLLNEQFF.

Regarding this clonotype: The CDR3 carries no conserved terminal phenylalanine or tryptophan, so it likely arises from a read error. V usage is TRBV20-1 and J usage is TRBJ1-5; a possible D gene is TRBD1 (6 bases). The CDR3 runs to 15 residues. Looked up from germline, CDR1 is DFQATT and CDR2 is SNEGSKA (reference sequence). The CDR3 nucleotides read TGCAGCGCCAGGACAGTTAGCCATAGCAATCAGCCCCAGCATCTT. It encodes CSARTVSHSNQPQHL.

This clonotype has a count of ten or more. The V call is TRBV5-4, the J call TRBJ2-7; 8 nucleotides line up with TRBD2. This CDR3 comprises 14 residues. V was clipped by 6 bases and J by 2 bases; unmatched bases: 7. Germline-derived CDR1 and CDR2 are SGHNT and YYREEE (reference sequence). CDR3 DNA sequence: TGTGCCAGCATCCGATTAGCGGGAACCTACGAGCAGTACTTC. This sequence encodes CASIRLAGTYEQYF.

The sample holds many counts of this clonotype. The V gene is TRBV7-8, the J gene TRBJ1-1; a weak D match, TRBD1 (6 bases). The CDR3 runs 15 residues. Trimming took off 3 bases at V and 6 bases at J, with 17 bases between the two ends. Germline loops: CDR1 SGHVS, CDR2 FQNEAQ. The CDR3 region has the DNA TGTGCCAGCAGCTTGGGGGGGGCAGGGATGGCTGAAGCTTTCTTT. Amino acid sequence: CASSLGGAGMAEAFF.

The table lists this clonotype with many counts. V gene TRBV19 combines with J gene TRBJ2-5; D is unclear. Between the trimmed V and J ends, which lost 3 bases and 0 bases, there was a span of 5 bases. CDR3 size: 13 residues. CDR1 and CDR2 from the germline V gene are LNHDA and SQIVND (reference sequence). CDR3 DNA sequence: TGTGCCAGTAGTATGATCAACCAAGAGACCCAGTACTTC. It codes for CASSMINQETQYF. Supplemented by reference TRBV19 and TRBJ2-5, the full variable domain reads DGGITQSPKYLFRKEGQNVTLSCEQNLNHDAMYWYRQDPGQGLRLIYYSQIVNDFQKGDIAEGYSVSREKKESFPLTVTSAQKNPTAFYLCASSMINQETQYFGPGTRLLVL.

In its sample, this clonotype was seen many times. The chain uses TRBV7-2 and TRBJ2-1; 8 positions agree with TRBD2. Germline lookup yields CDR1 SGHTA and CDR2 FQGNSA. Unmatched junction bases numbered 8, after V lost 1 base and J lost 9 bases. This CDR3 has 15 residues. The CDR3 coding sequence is TGTGCCAGCAGCTTAGATCCAGCGGGAGCGAGTGAGCAGTTCTTC. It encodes CASSLDPAGASEQFF.

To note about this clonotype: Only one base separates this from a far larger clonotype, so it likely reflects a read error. The CDR3 reads CVSSQLLAGGYNEQFF. The CDR3 region has the DNA TGCGTCAGCAGCCAACTCCTAGCGGGAGGTTACAATGAGCAGTTCTTC. The V call is TRBV4-2, the J call TRBJ2-1; 11 bases fit TRBD2. Germline CDR1 LGHNA, CDR2 YNFKEQ. The CDR3 is made up of 16 amino acids.

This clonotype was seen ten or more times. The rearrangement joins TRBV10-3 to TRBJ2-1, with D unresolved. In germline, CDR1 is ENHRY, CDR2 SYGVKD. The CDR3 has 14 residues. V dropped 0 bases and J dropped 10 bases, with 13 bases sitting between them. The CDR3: CAISESAERVEQFF. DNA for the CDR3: TGTGCCATCAGTGAGTCGGCCGAACGGGTCGAGCAGTTCTTC.

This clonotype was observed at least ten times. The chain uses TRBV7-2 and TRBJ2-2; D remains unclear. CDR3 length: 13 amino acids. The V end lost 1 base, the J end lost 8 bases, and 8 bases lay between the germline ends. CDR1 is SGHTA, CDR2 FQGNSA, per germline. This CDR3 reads CASSLGGRGELFF. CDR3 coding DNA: TGTGCCAGCAGCTTAGGAGGACGGGGGGAGCTGTTTTTT.

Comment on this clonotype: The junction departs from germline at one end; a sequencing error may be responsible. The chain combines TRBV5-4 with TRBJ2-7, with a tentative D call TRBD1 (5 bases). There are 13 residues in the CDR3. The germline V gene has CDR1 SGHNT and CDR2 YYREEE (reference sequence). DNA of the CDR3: TGTGCCACCAGCTTGGGGCCGGGCGGTGAGCAGCTCTTC. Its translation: CATSLGPGGEQLF.

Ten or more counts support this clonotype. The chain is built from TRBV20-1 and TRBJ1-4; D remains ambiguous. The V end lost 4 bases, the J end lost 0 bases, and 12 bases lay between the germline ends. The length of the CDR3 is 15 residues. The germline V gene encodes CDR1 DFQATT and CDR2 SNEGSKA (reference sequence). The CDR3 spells CSAILGFATNEKLFF. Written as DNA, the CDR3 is TGCAGTGCTATTCTGGGTTTTGCAACTAATGAAAAACTGTTTTTT.

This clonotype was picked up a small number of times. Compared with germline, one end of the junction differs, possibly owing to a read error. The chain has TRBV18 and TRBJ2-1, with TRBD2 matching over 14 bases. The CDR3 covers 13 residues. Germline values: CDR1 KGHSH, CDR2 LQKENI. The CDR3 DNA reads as TGCGCCAGCTCACCGGGACTAGCGGGAGTTAATTGCTTC. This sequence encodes CASSPGLAGVNCF.

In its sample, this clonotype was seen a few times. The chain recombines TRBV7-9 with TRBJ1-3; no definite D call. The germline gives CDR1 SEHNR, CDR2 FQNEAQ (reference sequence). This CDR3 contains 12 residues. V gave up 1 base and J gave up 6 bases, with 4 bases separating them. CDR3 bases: TGTGCCAGCAGCTTAGAAGTAAACACCATATATTTT. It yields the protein CASSLEVNTIYF.

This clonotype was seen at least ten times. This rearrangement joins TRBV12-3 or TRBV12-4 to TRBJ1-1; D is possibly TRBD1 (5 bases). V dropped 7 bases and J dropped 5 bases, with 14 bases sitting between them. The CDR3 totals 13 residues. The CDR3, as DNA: TGTGCCAGCATTTTGACCAAGGGGACTGAAGCTTTCTTT. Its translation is CASILTKGTEAFF.

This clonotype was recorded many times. The CDR3 DNA is TGCAGCGTAAAACAGGGGAGCAATCAGCCCCAGCATTTT. Translated: CSVKQGSNQPQHF. The rearrangement uses TRBV29-1 and TRBJ1-5; 7 nucleotides line up with TRBD1. Trimming at V came to 6 bases and at J to 1 base, leaving 3 bases not matched to a gene. In germline, CDR1 is SQVTM, CDR2 ANQGSEA. This CDR3 contains 13 residues. Variable domain in full (rest from reference TRBV29-1 and TRBJ1-5): SAVISQKPSRDICQRGTSLTIQCQVDSQVTMMFWYRQQPGQSLTLIATANQGSEATYESGFVIDKFPISRPNLTFSTLTVSNMSPEDSSIYLCSVKQGSNQPQHFGDGTRLSIL.

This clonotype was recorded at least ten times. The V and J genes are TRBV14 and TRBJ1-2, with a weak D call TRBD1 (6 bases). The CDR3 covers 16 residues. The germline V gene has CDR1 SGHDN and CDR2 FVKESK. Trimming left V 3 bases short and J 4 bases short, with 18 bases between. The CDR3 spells CASSQRELGHPYGYTF. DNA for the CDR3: TGTGCCAGCAGCCAGAGGGAGCTGGGACACCCCTATGGCTACACCTTC.

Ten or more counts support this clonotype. The CDR3: CATSISGTDTQYF. DNA of the CDR3: TGTGCCACCAGCATTAGCGGCACAGATACGCAGTATTTT. The chain joins TRBV15 to TRBJ2-3; weak D call: TRBD2 (5 bases). The V end was cut by 4 bases, the J end by 1 base, with 6 bases between. Germline lookup yields CDR1 LNHNV and CDR2 YYDKDF (reference sequence). The CDR3 covers 13 residues.

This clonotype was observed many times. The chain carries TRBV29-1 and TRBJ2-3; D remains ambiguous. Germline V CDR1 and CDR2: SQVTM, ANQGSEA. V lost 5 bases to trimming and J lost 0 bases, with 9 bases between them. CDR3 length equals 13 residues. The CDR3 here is CSVSLSSTDTQYF. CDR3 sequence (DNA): TGCAGCGTTAGCCTTTCTAGCACAGATACGCAGTATTTT.

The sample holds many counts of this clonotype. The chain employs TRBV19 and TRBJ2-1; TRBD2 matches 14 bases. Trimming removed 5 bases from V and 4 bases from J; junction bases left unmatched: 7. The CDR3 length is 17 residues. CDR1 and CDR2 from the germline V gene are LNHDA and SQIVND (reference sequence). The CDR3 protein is CASSRLAGGPGYNEQFF. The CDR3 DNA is TGTGCCAGTAGTCGACTAGCGGGAGGGCCAGGATACAATGAGCAGTTCTTC.